This T cell receptor (beta chain) appears in the sequencing data of a study of pediatric ulcerative colitis. Worth noting for this clone: Antigen unknown.

Regarding the study as a whole: Rectal pinch biopsies may include blood-derived T cells. Rectal repertoires separated controls, mild-moderate and acute severe colitis. Ulcerative colitis patients shared more blood-rectal clones than controls. Total lymphocyte DNA, not sorted subsets, was the template.

The CDR3 has 15 residues. CDR1 is GTSNPN and CDR2 is SVGIG in the germline V gene (reference sequence). Trimming removed 5 bases from V and 0 bases from J, with 11 bases in between. The repertoire was sequenced with immunoSEQ multiplex PCR; TCRdb's copy has only in-frame clones and lacks some. The data show 36,000 or so clones, less than 80% seen once. One to two pinch biopsies were taken from the rectum during colonoscopy. This chain links TRBV30 with TRBJ2-6; D gene ambiguous. The TCR was taken from a boy aged 5-17 years with moderate ulcerative colitis. Sequenced: gut tissue. CDR3 amino acids: CAWALLSSGANVLTF. CDR3 DNA: TGTGCCTGGGCCCTCTTAAGCTCTGGGGCCAACGTCCTGACTTTC.